This T cell receptor (beta chain) was sequenced in a study of shared clonotypes between healthy human individuals. Turning to the study itself: CD4 naive cells filled three plates per donor, CD4 memory three, CD8 naive two and CD8 memory one.

Within Nashville, Tennessee resided all donors, each a Caucasian adult. The material for each subset, its genomic DNA, was split evenly across several immunoSEQ plates. Methods used by the authors: Filtering differed for immunoSEQ, which gave only junction sequences without quality scores. TCRdb's table, derived via immunoSEQ multiplex PCR, lists solely in-frame clones and lacks some. That table is the source of V, J and clone size, and D and trimming were worked out from the DNA. The data show approximately 250,000 clones, approximately 65% seen once. The CDR3 is 14 amino acids. V shed 5 bases and J 3 bases; nucleotides not matched to a gene: 6. Germline loops: CDR1 MNHNY, CDR2 SVGAGI (reference sequence).

Sample: memory CD4+ T cells sorted from blood. Specified subset: CD45RA-negative fraction. The receptor was derived from a man aged 25 to 45 in good health. The chain combines TRBV6-6 with TRBJ1-1, with 7 nucleotides matching TRBD1. The CDR3: CASSRQGLDTEAFF. The CDR3 bases are TGTGCCAGCAGTCGACAGGGCTTAGACACTGAAGCTTTCTTT.